These 11 T cell receptor beta chains share one sample of origin, sequenced in a study of T cells after yellow fever vaccination. Each CDR3 protein gets one entry after TCRdb re-called the 5' RACE reads with MiXCR. The data show a few hundred thousand distinct CDR3 sequences, 15% to 20% seen once. Sequences were derived from PBMCs, sampled 15 days after the yellow fever booster vaccination. The receptors stem from a man aged 25 to 40 who received the YFV17D yellow fever vaccine.

In this sample, this clonotype turned up a few times. The chain is built from TRBV6-5 and TRBJ2-7, with D possibly matching TRBD2 (5 bases). CDR3 size: 18 residues. Germline loops: CDR1 MNHEY, CDR2 SVGAGI. Between the trimmed V and J ends, which lost 2 bases and 1 base, there was a span of 21 bases. The CDR3 spells CASSYRPPTEGLSYEQYF. In DNA form, the CDR3 reads TGTGCCAGCAGTTACCGACCACCCACCGAGGGTCTGTCCTACGAGCAGTACTTC.

V usage is TRBV5-1 and J usage is TRBJ2-1, with 12 bases that match TRBD2. This CDR3 region has 18 residues. The J segment lost 5 bases and the V segment lost 2 bases, leaving 11 bases of the junction unmatched. Germline V CDR1 and CDR2: SGHRS, YFSETQ. The CDR3 here is CASSFYRTSGIYDNEQFF. CDR3 bases: TGCGCCAGCAGCTTTTATAGGACTAGCGGGATATATGACAATGAGCAGTTCTTC.

In this sample, this clonotype turned up a few times. The chain carries TRBV15 and TRBJ2-7; D gene ambiguous. The CDR3 length is 12 residues. V dropped 3 bases and J dropped 6 bases, with 9 bases sitting between them. Germline assignment: CDR1 LNHNV and CDR2 YYDKDF (reference sequence). The CDR3 sequence is CATSSPRGEQYF. The CDR3 DNA follows: TGTGCCACCAGCAGCCCACGTGGCGAGCAGTACTTC.

The chain links TRBV5-1 to TRBJ2-2; TRBD2 matches at 13 bases. Germline loops: CDR1 SGHRS, CDR2 YFSETQ. The V and J ends lost 7 bases and 6 bases, in that order; junction bases with no gene match: 9. The length of the CDR3 is 16 residues. The CDR3 loop is CASSGTSGIISGELFF. CDR3 DNA: TGCGCCAGCTCCGGGACTAGCGGGATCATCTCCGGGGAGCTGTTTTTT.

The chain couples TRBV29-1 to TRBJ2-3, with D maybe TRBD2 (5 bases). The V and J ends lost 8 bases and 10 bases respectively, with 10 bases between them. Germline CDR1 reads SQVTM; CDR2 reads ANQGSEA. There are 9 residues in the CDR3. CDR3 protein: CSRVGAQYF. The CDR3 DNA is TGCAGCCGGGTCGGGGCGCAGTATTTT.

CDR3 protein: CASSLGSPRTNEQFF. In nucleotides, the CDR3 is TGTGCCAGCAGCTTAGGTTCCCCGCGAACCAATGAGCAGTTCTTC. The chain couples TRBV7-9 to TRBJ2-1; D is unclear. Germline V gives CDR1 SEHNR, CDR2 FQNEAQ (reference sequence). Trimming took 1 base from V and 6 from J, leaving 13 bases between them. The CDR3 length is 15 residues.

The V and J genes are TRBV20-1 and TRBJ2-1, with 10 positions matching TRBD2. The V segment lost 4 bases and the J segment 4 bases; nucleotides outside the gene matches: 13. The length of the CDR3 is 17 residues. CDR1 and CDR2 from the germline V gene are DFQATT and SNEGSKA (reference sequence). CDR3 in DNA: TGCAGTGCTATAGAGGCTAGCGGGAGCCCCAGGTACAATGAGCAGTTCTTC. It is translated as CSAIEASGSPRYNEQFF.

This chain connects TRBV20-1 to TRBJ2-7; TRBD2 might be the D (6 bases). Germline loops: CDR1 DFQATT, CDR2 SNEGSKA (reference sequence). The CDR3 extends over 11 amino acids. Here the CDR3 DNA reads TGCGGGGGGACTTCCTCCTACGAGCAGTACTTC. Protein sequence: CGGTSSYEQYF.

This clonotype was seen more than once but under ten times. The chain combines TRBV2 with TRBJ1-5, with unresolved D. With 5 bases removed from V and 6 bases from J, the gap between germline ends came to 8 bases. The CDR3 length is 12 residues. CDR1 SNHLY and CDR2 FYNNEI come from the germline V gene. Written as DNA, the CDR3 is TGTGCCAGCAGTAGGGCGGGTCAGCCCCAGCATTTT. It translates to CASSRAGQPQHF.

V is TRBV7-9 and J is TRBJ2-3, with D possibly TRBD1 on 6 matching bases. The length of the CDR3 is 13 residues. Trimming removed 7 bases at V and 14 bases at J, with 22 bases between. The germline V gene encodes CDR1 SEHNR and CDR2 FQNEAQ (reference sequence). CDR3 protein: CASNPGQPSLSYF. The CDR3 coding sequence is TGTGCCAGCAACCCAGGACAGCCGAGCTTGTCGTATTTT.

This clonotype was recorded a few times. The chain carries TRBV27 and TRBJ2-7; TRBD2 matches 7 bases. V lost 3 bases and J lost 2; bases outside the gene matches: 4. CDR1 is MNHEY, CDR2 SMNVEV, per germline (reference sequence). The length of the CDR3 is 14 residues. Here the CDR3 reads CASSFREAAYEQYF. CDR3 in DNA: TGTGCCAGCAGTTTCCGGGAGGCTGCCTACGAGCAGTACTTC.